This entry lists 23 T cell receptor beta chains sequenced from one sample in a study of T cells in women clearing cervical HPV infection. Assay used: immunoSEQ multiplex PCR; TCRdb lists only in-frame clones, some missing. The sample includes fewer than 50,000 clones. The specimen sequenced was blood buffy coat. The receptor source for this set is a woman between 18 and 70 years old with a cervical HPV16 infection that either progressed to CIN3+ or cleared (not recorded which).

As for this clone: The missing CDR3 end, 3 residues past where the read stops, is filled in from the germline J gene. V gene TRBV7-6 combines with J gene TRBJ1-1; unclear D gene. The CDR3 runs 13 residues. CDR1 and CDR2 from the germline V gene are SGHVS and FNYEAQ. Between the trimmed V and J ends, which lost 8 bases and 0 bases, there was a span of 10 bases. The CDR3 reads CASLPIVNTEAFF. The sequenced part of the CDR3 DNA is TGTGCCAGCTTGCCAATAGTGAACACTGAA.

Concerning this clone itself: The read ends 3 residues early relative to the CDR3; the germline J gene fills the gap. The chain combines TRBV5-1 with TRBJ1-2, with D perhaps TRBD1 (6 bases). The CDR3 runs to 15 residues. Germline V gene data show CDR1 as SGHRS and CDR2 as YFSETQ. Trimming removed 4 bases at V and 2 bases at J, with 15 bases between. The CDR3 loop reads CASSVDRQENYGYTF. The sequenced part of the CDR3 DNA is TGCGCCAGCAGCGTGGACCGACAGGAAAACTATGGC.

Concerning this clone: The CDR3 is cut off 3 residues early in the read; its end comes from the germline J gene. This sequence joins TRBV18 and TRBJ2-1; 8 positions match TRBD1. V trimming: 1 base; J trimming: 6 bases; junction bases outside the gene matches: 5. This CDR3 spans 15 amino acids. The germline gives CDR1 KGHSH, CDR2 LQKENI. The CDR3 spells CASSPRGQEGNEQFF. The sequenced CDR3 bases are TGTGCCAGCTCACCACGGGGACAGGAGGGCAATGAG. Filled out from reference TRBV18 and TRBJ2-1, the complete variable domain reads NAGVMQNPRHLVRRRGQEARLRCSPMKGHSHVYWYRQLPEEGLKFMVYLQKENIIDESGMPKERFSAEFPKEGPSILRIQQVVRGDSAAYFCASSPRGQEGNEQFFGPGTRLTVL.

Concerning this clone itself: The CDR3 end falls 3 residues outside the read, so it is completed with the germline J gene. The genes are TRBV20-1 and TRBJ2-2; 14 bases align to TRBD2. The trim removed 2 bases at V and 4 bases at J, leaving 6 bases unmatched. The germline CDR1 and CDR2 sequences are DFQATT and SNEGSKA (reference sequence). The CDR3 sequence is 17 residues long. Incomplete CDR3 DNA: TGCAGTGCTAGATTGACTAGCGGGAGGGCCAGCACCGGGGAG. Protein sequence: CSARLTSGRASTGE. The whole CDR3 sequence is CSARLTSGRASTGELFF.

Comments on this clone: The CDR3 end falls 3 residues outside the read, so it is completed with the germline J gene. At the DNA level, this CDR3 is encoded by other sequences in the same sample as well. The chain recombines TRBV28 with TRBJ1-2; 11 bases are shared with TRBD1. Germline loops: CDR1 MDHEN, CDR2 SYDVKM. The CDR3 has 14 amino acids. The junction had 5 bases not matched to a gene; V was cut back by 5 bases and J by 6 bases. The CDR3 bases that were read are TGTGCCAGCAGTCCCGGACAGGGGGCCGATGGC. As protein: CASSPGQGADG. The CDR3, in full, reads CASSPGQGADGYTF.

As regards this clone: The read finishes 3 residues shy of the CDR3 end, and the germline J gene is used to complete it. The chain employs TRBV5-4 and TRBJ2-3; TRBD1 matches 10 bases. The germline CDR1 and CDR2 sequences are SGHNT and YYREEE (reference sequence). The CDR3 consists of 15 residues. V lost 4 bases to trimming and J lost 2 bases; unmatched junction nucleotides: 4. The sequenced part of the CDR3 DNA is TGTGCCAGCAGCCCGACAGGGGGCAACACAGATACG. This sequence encodes CASSPTGGNTDT. In full, the CDR3 reads CASSPTGGNTDTQYF.

In regard to this clone: Read sequence stops 3 residues before the CDR3 end, and the germline J gene provides the missing end. This chain uses TRBV10-3 with TRBJ2-2; the D gene is possibly TRBD1 (6 bases). The V gene lost 2 bases and the J gene lost 5 bases, with 9 bases spanning the gap. The CDR3 is made up of 14 amino acids. Germline CDR1 and CDR2: ENHRY and SYGVKD. CDR3 sequence reads: CAISENRDTGELFF. The sequenced part of the CDR3 DNA is TGTGCCATCAGTGAGAACAGGGATACCGGGGAG.

CDR3: CASSLGRGLGNQPQHF. The CDR3 DNA, read in part, is TGTGCCAGCAGCTTAGGTAGGGGCCTCGGCAATCAGCCC. The V call is TRBV7-8, the J call TRBJ1-5; tentatively, D is TRBD1 (5 bases). Read sequence stops 3 residues before the CDR3 end, and the germline J gene provides the missing end. Germline-derived CDR1 and CDR2 are SGHVS and FQNEAQ. Trimming pared 1 base from V and 2 bases from J, leaving 12 bases between. This CDR3 contains 16 residues.

Turning to this clone: The read falls 3 residues short of the CDR3 end, and the missing part is taken from the germline J gene. The rearrangement joins TRBV11-2 to TRBJ2-5; TRBD1 matches 11 bases. With 5 bases clipped from V and 4 bases from J, the junction kept 3 bases outside the gene matches. From germline, CDR1 is SGHAT and CDR2 FQNNGV. The CDR3 extends over 14 amino acids. CDR3 protein: CASSLDRGRETQYF. The sequenced CDR3 bases are TGTGCCAGCAGCCTGGACAGGGGGCGAGAGACC.

With regard to this clone: The CDR3 is cut off 3 residues early in the read; its end comes from the germline J gene. V usage is TRBV7-9 and J usage is TRBJ1-2; a weak D match, TRBD1 (5 bases). Germline lookup yields CDR1 SEHNR and CDR2 FQNEAQ (reference sequence). The CDR3 length is 13 residues. This chain's CDR3 is CASSLSDSAFYTF. CDR3 DNA (partial): TGTGCCAGCAGCTTAAGTGACAGTGCCTTC.

As concerns this clone: The read halts 3 residues ahead of the CDR3 end, with the missing end drawn from the germline J gene. The rearrangement joins TRBV20-1 to TRBJ1-5; 9 bases map to TRBD1. This CDR3 region has 14 residues. The germline CDR1 and CDR2 sequences are DFQATT and SNEGSKA (reference sequence). V shed 0 bases and J 7 bases; nucleotides not matched to a gene: 4. The sequenced CDR3 bases are TGCAGTGCTAGAGATCGGACAGGGGACCAGCCC. Amino acid sequence: CSARDRTGDQP. The CDR3 reads in full as CSARDRTGDQPQHF.

About this clone: The read ends 3 residues before the CDR3 terminus; that terminus is restored from the germline J gene. The V call is TRBV29-1, the J call TRBJ2-7, with 9 bases matching TRBD1. The germline V gene has CDR1 SQVTM and CDR2 ANQGSEA. J was trimmed by 5 bases and V by 1 base; bases with no gene match: 9. The CDR3 sequence is 15 residues long. The CDR3 region is CSVEVPGQGRNEQYF. Partial CDR3 DNA: TGCAGCGTTGAAGTCCCGGGACAGGGACGTAACGAG.

Comments on this clone: The missing CDR3 end, 3 residues past where the read stops, is filled in from the germline J gene. J is TRBJ1-1 and V is TRBV30; D is unresolved. Germline V gives CDR1 GTSNPN, CDR2 SVGIG (reference sequence). The CDR3 consists of 15 residues. The V gene lost 2 bases and the J gene lost 6 bases, with 19 bases spanning the gap. The CDR3 bases that were read are TGTGCCTGGAGTATTCAGGCGTTCCAGGTCGCTGAA. Translated, it gives CAWSIQAFQVAE. The entire CDR3 is CAWSIQAFQVAEAFF.

A word on this clone: The read falls 3 residues short of the CDR3 end, and the missing part is taken from the germline J gene. This chain links TRBV28 with TRBJ1-4; TRBD1 is a possible D gene (5 bases). Germline-derived CDR1 and CDR2 are MDHEN and SYDVKM. V was cut by 8 bases and J by 2 bases, with 12 bases left in between. The CDR3 spans 14 residues. CDR3 DNA (partial): TGTGCCAGCGTCCGAGGGGCGACTAATGAAAAA. Translated: CASVRGATNEK. The whole CDR3 is CASVRGATNEKLFF.

About this clone: The read falls 3 residues short of the CDR3 end, and the missing part is taken from the germline J gene. V and J are TRBV7-9 and TRBJ1-1, with D maybe TRBD1 (6 bases). Trimming removed 4 bases from V and 3 bases from J, with 12 bases in between. This CDR3 is 14 amino acids long. Germline assignment: CDR1 SEHNR and CDR2 FQNEAQ (reference sequence). This CDR3 is CASSSTGSYTEAFF. CDR3 DNA, as far as it was read: TGTGCCAGCAGCTCAACAGGGTCCTACACTGAA. The variable domain in full, with the rest retrieved from reference TRBV7-9 and TRBJ1-1, is DTGVSQNPRHKITKRGQNVTFRCDPISEHNRLYWYRQTLGQGPEFLTYFQNEAQLEKSRLLSDRFSAERPKGSFSTLEIQRTEQGDSAMYLCASSSTGSYTEAFFGQGTRLTVV.

Of note for this clone: Read coverage stops 3 residues before the CDR3 terminus; the germline J gene supplies the remainder. This rearrangement joins TRBV2 to TRBJ2-7; maybe TRBD2 (5 bases). Trimming left V 4 bases short and J 4 bases short, with 20 bases between. The CDR3 loop spans 16 amino acids. Germline assignment: CDR1 SNHLY and CDR2 FYNNEI. The sequenced part of the CDR3 DNA is TGTGCCAGCAGTGCTTTCCCAGCGGCCTCCGGATACGAG. Translated: CASSAFPAASGYE. The whole CDR3 reads CASSAFPAASGYEQYF.

With regard to this clone: The read ends 3 residues before the CDR3 terminus; that terminus is restored from the germline J gene. The chain carries TRBV7-2 and TRBJ2-2, with 7 bases identical to TRBD1. Germline V gene data show CDR1 as SGHTA and CDR2 as FQGNSA. CDR3 length equals 15 residues. The V and J ends lost 6 bases and 3 bases, in that order; junction bases with no gene match: 7. The sequenced part of the CDR3 DNA is TGTGCCAGCAGGCGCACAGGGGTGGACACCGGGGAG. It encodes CASRRTGVDTGE. From start to end, the CDR3 is CASRRTGVDTGELFF.

With regard to this clone: Read data end 3 residues before the CDR3 end; the end is taken from the germline J gene. V is TRBV20-1 and J is TRBJ1-4; D uncertain. V lost 3 bases and J lost 5, with 16 bases in between. Germline CDR1 DFQATT, CDR2 SNEGSKA (reference sequence). This CDR3 comprises 15 residues. The CDR3 bases that were read are TGCAGTGCTAGGTTGAGAGGCAGGATAAATGAAAAA. This sequence encodes CSARLRGRINEK. The CDR3 as a whole reads CSARLRGRINEKLFF.

Points on this clone: The read gets to within 3 residues of the CDR3 end, and the germline J gene fills in the rest. This chain connects TRBV14 to TRBJ2-1, with D hard to call. The V end lost 5 bases, the J end lost 5 bases, and 7 bases lay between the germline ends. CDR3 size: 12 residues. Germline CDR1 and CDR2: SGHDN and FVKESK. Here the CDR3 reads CASSRHDNEQFF. The sequenced CDR3 bases are TGTGCCAGCAGCAGACATGACAATGAG.

About this clone: Read data end 3 residues before the CDR3 end; the end is taken from the germline J gene. V and J are TRBV18 and TRBJ2-2; 9 bases fit TRBD1. J was trimmed by 4 bases and V by 3 bases; bases with no gene match: 6. The CDR3 consists of 16 residues. Germline CDR1 and CDR2: KGHSH and LQKENI. Partial CDR3 DNA: TGTGCCAGCTCACCTCCGGGACAGGGACTCACCGGGGAG. It specifies CASSPPGQGLTGE. The CDR3 as a whole reads CASSPPGQGLTGELFF.

The CDR3 bases that were read are TGTGCCAGTAGTATAGATCGACAGGGCTATTCCAATCAGCCC. This translates into CASSIDRQGYSNQP. The full CDR3 sequence reads CASSIDRQGYSNQPQHF. The J gene is TRBJ1-5, the V gene TRBV19; 7 bases agree with TRBD1. Read sequence stops 3 residues before the CDR3 end, and the germline J gene provides the missing end. CDR1 LNHDA and CDR2 SQIVND come from the germline V gene (reference sequence). The CDR3 extends over 17 amino acids. Trimming took 0 bases from V and 3 from J; bases not matched to a gene: 8. The complete variable domain, with remaining parts taken from reference TRBV19 and TRBJ1-5, reads DGGITQSPKYLFRKEGQNVTLSCEQNLNHDAMYWYRQDPGQGLRLIYYSQIVNDFQKGDIAEGYSVSREKKESFPLTVTSAQKNPTAFYLCASSIDRQGYSNQPQHFGDGTRLSIL.

Remarks on this clone: Read coverage stops 3 residues before the CDR3 terminus; the germline J gene supplies the remainder. The rearrangement uses TRBV7-2 and TRBJ1-5, with D possibly matching TRBD1 (6 bases). This CDR3 is 15 amino acids long. From germline, CDR1 is SGHTA and CDR2 FQGNSA. Trimming took off 5 bases at V and 5 bases at J, with 16 bases between the two ends. The CDR3 protein is CASSRDNGLYQPQHF. The CDR3 DNA, read in part, is TGTGCCAGCAGCCGGGACAACGGGTTGTATCAGCCC. Full variable domain (rest looked up from reference TRBV7-2 and TRBJ1-5): GAGVSQSPSNKVTEKGKDVELRCDPISGHTALYWYRQSLGQGLEFLIYFQGNSAPDKSGLPSDRFSAERTGGSVSTLTIQRTQQEDSAVYLCASSRDNGLYQPQHFGDGTRLSIL.

Remarks on this clone: The read falls 3 residues short of the CDR3 end, and the missing part is taken from the germline J gene. V is TRBV5-6 and J is TRBJ1-5; 12 nucleotides line up with TRBD1. CDR3 length equals 15 residues. With V trimmed by 3 bases and J by 9 bases, 7 bases remained unmatched. Germline V lookup: CDR1 SGHDT, CDR2 YYEEEE. The DNA read from the CDR3 is TGTGCCAGCAGCTGGTGGGACAGGGGGCTTCTGCCC. Protein product: CASSWWDRGLLP. The whole CDR3 reads CASSWWDRGLLPQHF. Looking up the rest from reference TRBV5-6 and TRBJ1-5 gives the full variable domain: DAGVTQSPTHLIKTRGQQVTLRCSPKSGHDTVSWYQQALGQGPQFIFQYYEEEERQRGNFPDRFSGHQFPNYSSELNVNALLLGDSALYLCASSWWDRGLLPQHFGDGTRLSIL.